This T cell receptor beta chain was documented in a study of T cell changes during pregnancy in multiple sclerosis. Profiling relied on immunoSEQ multiplex PCR, and the TCRdb table lists in-frame clones only, not all of them. The sample shows roughly 64,000 clones, about nine tenths of them seen only once. Germline V gene sequence: CDR1 SQVTM, CDR2 ANQGSEA. The CDR3 runs 12 residues. V dropped 0 bases and J dropped 5 bases, with 4 bases sitting between them. The sample consisted of peripheral blood, taken in the second trimester of pregnancy. V usage is TRBV29-1 and J usage is TRBJ2-2, with D unresolved. The sequence derives from a female donor with multiple sclerosis, enrolled in a pregnancy study. For the CDR3, the DNA is TGCAGCGTTGAAGAGCAGACCGGGGAGCTGTTTTTT. The encoded protein is CSVEEQTGELFF.